Shown below are 10 T cell receptor beta chains from a single sample sequenced in a study of regulatory T cells in long-lasting Graves disease. Arm-PCR of CDR3 regions and iRepertoire HTBI primers were used to build TCR beta libraries. TCRdb itself ran the multiplex PCR reads through MiXCR, one entry per CDR3 protein. The data contain around 250,000 distinct CDR3 sequences, about 16% of them singletons. Time point reported: newly diagnosed GD, antithyroid drugs for less than 3 months. The TCR library was made from RNA that had been extracted from PBMCs in TRIzol. This material consisted of peripheral blood mononuclear cells (PBMCs), taken at new diagnosis, from a patient treated with antithyroid drugs. The receptor source for this set is a female donor with Graves disease.

This clonotype was seen ten or more times. The chain recombines TRBV6-1 with TRBJ1-1, with 11 bases aligning to TRBD1. The V and J ends lost 7 bases and 4 bases, in that order; junction bases with no gene match: 5. The CDR3 loop spans 14 amino acids. Germline CDR1 reads MNHNS; CDR2 reads SASEGT. The CDR3 loop reads CASKGTGGFTEAFF. The CDR3 DNA is TGTGCCAGCAAGGGGACAGGGGGATTCACTGAAGCTTTCTTT.

A remark on this clonotype: This could be a read error, since a much larger clone is one nucleotide away. The chain joins TRBV11-2 to TRBJ2-3; 10 nucleotides agree with TRBD1. The V and J ends lost 11 bases and 4 bases, in that order; junction bases with no gene match: 12. Germline V gene data show CDR1 as SGHAT and CDR2 as FQNNGV. The CDR3 totals 15 residues. CDR3 bases: TGTGCCTGCACCGTCGGGACAGGGGTCTCAGATACGCAGTATTTT. Its protein is CACTVGTGVSDTQYF.

This clonotype has ten or more counts. This rearrangement joins TRBV7-2 to TRBJ2-2; 8 positions match TRBD2. The junction had 3 bases not matched to a gene; V was cut back by 4 bases and J by 2 bases. CDR3 length: 15 residues. The germline V gene has CDR1 SGHTA and CDR2 FQGNSA. This CDR3 is CASSSGTSNTGELFF. For the CDR3, the DNA is TGTGCCAGCAGCTCCGGGACTAGTAACACCGGGGAGCTGTTTTTT.

This clonotype was seen ten or more times. V is TRBV7-2 and J is TRBJ2-1; 7 bases agree with TRBD1. In germline, CDR1 is SGHTA, CDR2 FQGNSA. With V trimmed by 3 bases and J by 6 bases, 5 bases remained unmatched. The length of the CDR3 is 14 residues. The CDR3 DNA reads as TGTGCCAGCAGCTTCGAGACAGGGCTCAATGAGCAGTTCTTC. This codes for CASSFETGLNEQFF.

This clonotype has only a few counts. The CDR3 coding sequence is TGTGCCAGCAGCCAAGACCTTGAAGCTTTCTTT. Translation gives CASSQDLEAFF. V is TRBV3-1 and J is TRBJ1-1, with no clear D. The CDR3 consists of 11 residues. Germline CDR1 is LGHDT and CDR2 is YNNKEL (reference sequence). V lost 0 bases to trimming and J lost 7 bases, with 3 bases between them.

This clonotype was recorded at least ten times. The chain joins TRBV2 to TRBJ1-5; D is perhaps TRBD1 (5 bases). The CDR3 is made up of 15 amino acids. V lost 6 bases to trimming and J lost 3 bases, with 15 bases between them. Germline loops: CDR1 SNHLY, CDR2 FYNNEI. The CDR3 loop reads CASSGTRAHNQPQHF. The CDR3 DNA follows: TGTGCCAGCAGCGGGACCCGGGCGCACAATCAGCCCCAGCATTTT.

In its sample, this clonotype was seen many times. The chain is built from TRBV12-3 or TRBV12-4 and TRBJ2-2; unclear D gene. The CDR3 has 11 residues. V was shortened by 6 bases and J by 6 bases, with 5 bases between the two germline ends. In DNA form, the CDR3 reads TGTGCCAGCAGCTTATCCGGGGAGCTGTTTTTT. It codes for CASSLSGELFF.

This clonotype was seen at least ten times. The rearrangement uses TRBV7-2 and TRBJ2-5; perhaps TRBD2 as D (7 bases). The V gene lost 3 bases and the J gene lost 5 bases, with 13 bases spanning the gap. CDR3 size: 14 residues. Germline V lookup: CDR1 SGHTA, CDR2 FQGNSA. This CDR3 is CASSFGGLVETQYF. The CDR3 DNA reads as TGTGCCAGCAGCTTCGGGGGGCTTGTGGAGACCCAGTACTTC.

In its sample, this clonotype was seen a few times. The rearrangement links TRBV6-1 to TRBJ1-2, with 8 nucleotides matching TRBD1. This CDR3 is 15 amino acids long. Germline CDR1 and CDR2: MNHNS and SASEGT. The J segment lost 7 bases and the V segment lost 6 bases, leaving 13 bases of the junction unmatched. DNA for the CDR3: TGTGCCAGCAGCCAGACAGGGGAGGGGTCTGGTGGCTACACCTTC. Translated, it gives CASSQTGEGSGGYTF.

This clonotype was seen repeatedly, ten times or more. The V and J genes are TRBV11-3 and TRBJ2-1; weak D call: TRBD2 (5 bases). Germline lookup yields CDR1 SGHNT and CDR2 YENEEA. Trimming stripped 2 bases from V and 0 bases from J, with 8 bases between. There are 15 residues in the CDR3. Here the CDR3 DNA reads TGTGCCAGCAGCTTAAGCGGTCTCTCCTACAATGAGCAGTTCTTC. It specifies CASSLSGLSYNEQFF.